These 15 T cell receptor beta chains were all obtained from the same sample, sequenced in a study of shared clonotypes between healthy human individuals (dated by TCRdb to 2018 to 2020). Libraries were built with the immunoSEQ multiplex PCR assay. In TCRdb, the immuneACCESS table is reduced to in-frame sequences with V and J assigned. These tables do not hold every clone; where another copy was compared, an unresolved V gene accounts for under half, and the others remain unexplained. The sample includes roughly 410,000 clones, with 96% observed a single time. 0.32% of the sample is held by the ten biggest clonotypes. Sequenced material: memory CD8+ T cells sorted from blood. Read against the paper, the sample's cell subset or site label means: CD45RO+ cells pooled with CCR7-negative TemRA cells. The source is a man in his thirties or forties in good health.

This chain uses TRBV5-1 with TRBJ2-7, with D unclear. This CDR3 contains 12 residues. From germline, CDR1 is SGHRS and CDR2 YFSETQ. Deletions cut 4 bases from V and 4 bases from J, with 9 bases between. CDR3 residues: CASSSPGYEQYF. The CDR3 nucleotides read TGCGCCAGCAGCAGCCCCGGGTACGAGCAGTACTTC.

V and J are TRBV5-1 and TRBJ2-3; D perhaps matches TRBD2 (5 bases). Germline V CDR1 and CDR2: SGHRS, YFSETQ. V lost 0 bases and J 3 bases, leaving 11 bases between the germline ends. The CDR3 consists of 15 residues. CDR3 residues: CASSLGGPLTDTQYF. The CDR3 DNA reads TGCGCCAGCAGCTTGGGAGGGCCATTGACAGATACGCAGTATTTT.

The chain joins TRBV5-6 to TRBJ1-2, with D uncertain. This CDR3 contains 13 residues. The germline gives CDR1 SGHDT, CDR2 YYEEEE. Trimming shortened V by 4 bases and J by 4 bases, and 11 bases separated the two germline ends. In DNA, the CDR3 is TGTGCCAGCAGCCTCGGACGGATCTATGGCTACACCTTC. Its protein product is CASSLGRIYGYTF. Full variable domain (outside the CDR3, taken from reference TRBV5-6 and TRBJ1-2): DAGVTQSPTHLIKTRGQQVTLRCSPKSGHDTVSWYQQALGQGPQFIFQYYEEEERQRGNFPDRFSGHQFPNYSSELNVNALLLGDSALYLCASSLGRIYGYTFGSGTRLTVV.

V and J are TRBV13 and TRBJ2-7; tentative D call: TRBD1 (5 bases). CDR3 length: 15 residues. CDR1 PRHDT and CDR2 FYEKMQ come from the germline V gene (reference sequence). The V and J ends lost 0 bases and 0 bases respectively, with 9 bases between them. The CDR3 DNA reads TGTGCCAGCAGCTTAGGCGGGCAGGGCTCCTACGAGCAGTACTTC. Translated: CASSLGGQGSYEQYF.

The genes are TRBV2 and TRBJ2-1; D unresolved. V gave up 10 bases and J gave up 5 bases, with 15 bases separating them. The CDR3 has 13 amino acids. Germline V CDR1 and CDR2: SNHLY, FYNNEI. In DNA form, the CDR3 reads TGTGCCACCCTTACCCAGCGCCACAATGAGCAGTTCTTC. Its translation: CATLTQRHNEQFF.

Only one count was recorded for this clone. CDR3 region: CASSEGVPGANVLTF. The CDR3 bases are TGTGCCAGCAGTGAAGGGGTTCCTGGGGCCAACGTCCTGACTTTC. The V call is TRBV2, the J call TRBJ2-6, with no clear D. Germline CDR1 reads SNHLY; CDR2 reads FYNNEI. V dropped 1 base and J dropped 2 bases, with 6 bases sitting between them. CDR3 size: 15 residues.

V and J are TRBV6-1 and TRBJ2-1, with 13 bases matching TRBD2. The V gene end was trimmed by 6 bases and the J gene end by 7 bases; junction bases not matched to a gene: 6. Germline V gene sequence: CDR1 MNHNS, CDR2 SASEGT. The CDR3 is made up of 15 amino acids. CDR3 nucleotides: TGTGCCAGCAGCTACGGGACTAGCGGGATGAATGAGCAGTTCTTC. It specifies CASSYGTSGMNEQFF.

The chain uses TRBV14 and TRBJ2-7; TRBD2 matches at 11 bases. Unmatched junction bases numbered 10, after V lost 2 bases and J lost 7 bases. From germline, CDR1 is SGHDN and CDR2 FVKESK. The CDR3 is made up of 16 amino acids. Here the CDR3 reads CASSQFSSGRKGEQYF. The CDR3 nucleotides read TGTGCCAGCAGCCAATTCTCTAGCGGGAGGAAGGGGGAGCAGTACTTC.

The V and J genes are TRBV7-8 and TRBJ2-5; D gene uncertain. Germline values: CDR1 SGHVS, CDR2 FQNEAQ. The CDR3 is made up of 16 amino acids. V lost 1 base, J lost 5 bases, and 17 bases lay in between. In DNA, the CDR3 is TGTGCCAGCAGCTTAGGACGTTGGCCTCAGGTCGAGACCCAGTACTTC. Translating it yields CASSLGRWPQVETQYF.

CDR3 loop: CASSEAWSGLAGGREQFF. Here the CDR3 DNA reads TGTGCCAGCAGTGAAGCGTGGAGTGGACTAGCGGGAGGGCGGGAGCAGTTCTTC. The chain uses TRBV6-1 and TRBJ2-1; 15 bases agree with TRBD2. Germline V lookup: CDR1 MNHNS, CDR2 SASEGT. The CDR3 is made up of 18 amino acids. J was trimmed by 10 bases and V by 0 bases; bases with no gene match: 10.

CDR3 loop: CASSRRVYNEQFF. CDR3 DNA sequence: TGTGCCAGCAGTCGGCGGGTCTACAATGAGCAGTTCTTC. V gene TRBV2 combines with J gene TRBJ2-1; tentative D call: TRBD2 (5 bases). The V gene's germline CDR1 is SNHLY and CDR2 FYNNEI. V gave up 5 bases and J gave up 3 bases, with 8 bases separating them. This CDR3 has 13 amino acids.

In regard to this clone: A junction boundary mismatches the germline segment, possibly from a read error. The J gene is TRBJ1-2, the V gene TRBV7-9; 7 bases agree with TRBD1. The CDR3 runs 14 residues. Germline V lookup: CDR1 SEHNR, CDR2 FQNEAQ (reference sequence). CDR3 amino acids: CASSLEVQGRGVFF. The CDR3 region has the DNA TGTGCCAGCAGCTTAGAGGTACAGGGGAGGGGAGTCTTCTTC.

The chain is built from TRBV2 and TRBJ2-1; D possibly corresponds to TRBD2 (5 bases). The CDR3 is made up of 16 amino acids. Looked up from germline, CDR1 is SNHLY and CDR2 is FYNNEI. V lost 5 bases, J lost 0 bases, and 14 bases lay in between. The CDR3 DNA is TGTGCCAGCAGTTCGTTGGAGGCAACCTCCTACAATGAGCAGTTCTTC. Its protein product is CASSSLEATSYNEQFF.

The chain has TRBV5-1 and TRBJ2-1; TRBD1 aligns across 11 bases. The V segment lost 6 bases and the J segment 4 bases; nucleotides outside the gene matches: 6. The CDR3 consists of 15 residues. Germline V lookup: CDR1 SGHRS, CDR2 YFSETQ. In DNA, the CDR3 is TGCGCCAGCATGTTTGGGACAGGGGGGTACAATGAGCAGTTCTTC. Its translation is CASMFGTGGYNEQFF.

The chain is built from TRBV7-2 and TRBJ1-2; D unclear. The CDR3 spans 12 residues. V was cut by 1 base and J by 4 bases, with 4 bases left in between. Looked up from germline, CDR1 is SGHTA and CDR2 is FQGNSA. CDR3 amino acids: CASSLGGYGYTF. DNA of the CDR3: TGTGCCAGCAGCTTAGGGGGCTATGGCTACACCTTC.